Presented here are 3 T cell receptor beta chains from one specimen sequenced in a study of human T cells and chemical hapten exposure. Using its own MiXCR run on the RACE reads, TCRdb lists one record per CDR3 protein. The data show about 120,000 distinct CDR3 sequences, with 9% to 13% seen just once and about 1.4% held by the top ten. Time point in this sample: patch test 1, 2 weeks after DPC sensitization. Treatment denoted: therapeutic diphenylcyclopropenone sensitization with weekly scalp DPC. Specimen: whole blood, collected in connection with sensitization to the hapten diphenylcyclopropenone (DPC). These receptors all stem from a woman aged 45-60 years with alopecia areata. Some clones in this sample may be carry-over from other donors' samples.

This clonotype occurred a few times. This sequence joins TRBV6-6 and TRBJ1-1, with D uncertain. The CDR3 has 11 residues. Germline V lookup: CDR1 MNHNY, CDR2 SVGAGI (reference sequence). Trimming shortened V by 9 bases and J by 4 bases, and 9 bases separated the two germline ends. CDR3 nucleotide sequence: TGTGCCAGTATCCGGGTCACTGAAGCTTTCTTT. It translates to CASIRVTEAFF.

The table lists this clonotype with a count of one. The chain's CDR3 is CASSSNHREGTEAFF. The CDR3 DNA is TGTGCCAGCAGTTCAAACCATAGGGAAGGGACTGAAGCTTTCTTT. The chain has TRBV28 and TRBJ1-1; no clear D. Germline values: CDR1 MDHEN, CDR2 SYDVKM. Trimming removed 4 bases at V and 5 bases at J, with 17 bases between. The length of the CDR3 is 15 residues.

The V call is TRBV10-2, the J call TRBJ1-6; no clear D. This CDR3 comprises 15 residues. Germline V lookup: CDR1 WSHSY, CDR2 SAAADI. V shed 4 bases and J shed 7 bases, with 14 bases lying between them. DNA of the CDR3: TGCGCCAGCAGTGGGCAGGAGTGGACCAATTCACCCCTCCACTTT. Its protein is CASSGQEWTNSPLHF.